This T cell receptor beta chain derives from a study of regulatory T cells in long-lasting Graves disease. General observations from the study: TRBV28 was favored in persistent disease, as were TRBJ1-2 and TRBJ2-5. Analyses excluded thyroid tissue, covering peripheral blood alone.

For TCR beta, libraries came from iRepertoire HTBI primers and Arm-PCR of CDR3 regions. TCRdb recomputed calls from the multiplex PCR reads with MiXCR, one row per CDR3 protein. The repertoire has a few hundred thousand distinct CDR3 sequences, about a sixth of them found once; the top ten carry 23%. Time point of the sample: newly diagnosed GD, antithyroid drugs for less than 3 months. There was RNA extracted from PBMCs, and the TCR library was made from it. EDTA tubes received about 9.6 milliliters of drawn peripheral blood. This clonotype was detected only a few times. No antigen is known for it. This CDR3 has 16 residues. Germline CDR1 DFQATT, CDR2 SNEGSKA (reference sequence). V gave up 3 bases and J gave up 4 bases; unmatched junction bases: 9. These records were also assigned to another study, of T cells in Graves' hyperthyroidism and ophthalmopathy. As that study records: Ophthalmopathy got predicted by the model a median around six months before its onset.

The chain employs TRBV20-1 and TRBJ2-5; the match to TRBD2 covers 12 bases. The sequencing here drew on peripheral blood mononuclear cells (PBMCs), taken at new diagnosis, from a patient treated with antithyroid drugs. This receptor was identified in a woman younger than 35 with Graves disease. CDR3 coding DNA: TGCAGTGCTAGTTCCGCGACTAGCGGGAGTGGAGAGACCCAGTACTTC. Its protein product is CSASSATSGSGETQYF.